Listed below are T cell receptor beta chains from one sample, sequenced in a study of blood T cell repertoires in COVID-19. Some clones are missing from TCRdb's copy, which holds only in-frame ones; the method was immunoSEQ multiplex PCR. The sample contains 100,000 to 130,000 clones, almost 85% of which appear only once. The sample taken for sequencing was peripheral blood. These receptors were collected from a human donor in a cohort sampled during active COVID-19. Each CDR3 is given with its conserved first and last residue. The D gene is left open where the match is weak. Expanded clones get a size class; other rows say once, few or many, or leave the size out.

j_call,clone_size,d_call,v_call,cdr3_aa,cdr3_nt
TRBJ2-2,.,TRBD2,TRBV13,CASSLAGSGTGELFF,TGTGCCAGCAGCTTAGCGGGTAGCGGGACCGGGGAGCTGTTTTTT
TRBJ1-2,few,TRBD1,TRBV11-2,CASSLGTGSVAF,TGTGCCAGCAGCTTAGGGACAGGGTCCGTAGCCTTC
TRBJ2-1,.,.,TRBV30,CAWSLLAINEQFF,TGTGCCTGGTCCTTACTAGCAATCAATGAGCAGTTCTTC
TRBJ2-3,.,.,TRBV7-2,CASRLTDTQYF,TGTGCCAGCAGACTAACAGATACGCAGTATTTT
TRBJ2-1,few,.,TRBV11-1,CASSTQLVYEQFF,TGTGCCAGCAGCACCCAACTAGTCTATGAGCAGTTCTTC
TRBJ2-1,.,TRBD1,TRBV2,CASSMDRGYNEQFF,TGTGCCAGCAGTATGGACAGGGGCTACAATGAGCAGTTCTTC
TRBJ2-1,.,TRBD1,TRBV24-1,CATSRDRVQDEQFF,TGTGCCACCAGCCGGGACAGGGTTCAGGATGAGCAGTTCTTC
TRBJ2-3,.,TRBD2,TRBV7-2,CASSLSPGTSGADTQYF,TGTGCCAGCAGCCTCTCCCCCGGGACTAGCGGAGCAGATACGCAGTATTTT
TRBJ2-3,.,.,TRBV11-2,CASTTGPSTDTQYF,TGTGCCAGCACCACAGGCCCCAGCACAGATACGCAGTATTTT
TRBJ1-2,few,TRBD1,TRBV11-2,CASSLDTGGYGYTF,TGTGCCAGCAGCTTAGACACAGGGGGCTATGGCTACACCTTC
TRBJ2-3,.,.,TRBV10-3,CAVSPKVGTDTQYF,TGTGCCGTAAGCCCGAAAGTAGGCACAGATACGCAGTATTTT
TRBJ2-1,.,TRBD2,TRBV28,CASSSGGRASYNEQFF,TGTGCCAGCAGTTCCGGCGGGAGGGCCTCCTACAATGAGCAGTTCTTC
TRBJ2-1,.,TRBD2,TRBV7-7,CASSPHGTSGAGSYNEQFF,TGTGCCAGCAGCCCCCATGGGACTAGCGGGGCAGGCTCCTACAATGAGCAGTTCTTC
TRBJ2-3,.,.,TRBV28,CASSFQGRTDTQYF,TGTGCCAGCAGTTTCCAGGGGCGTACAGATACGCAGTATTTT
TRBJ2-5,.,.,TRBV27,CASSLIQGLQETQYF,TGTGCCAGCAGTTTAATTCAGGGGCTGCAAGAGACCCAGTACTTC
TRBJ2-7,once,TRBD1,TRBV27,CASSPRDREREQYF,TGTGCCAGCAGTCCCCGGGACAGGGAGCGGGAGCAGTACTTC
TRBJ2-1,.,TRBD2,TRBV5-4,CASSPGLLKGDEQFF,TGTGCCAGCAGCCCGGGACTACTCAAGGGCGATGAGCAGTTCTTC
TRBJ1-5,few,.,TRBV7-2,CASRGGISQPQHF,TGTGCCAGCCGAGGGGGAATTAGTCAGCCCCAGCATTTT
TRBJ2-2,.,TRBD1,TRBV7-9,CASSPQLWQGANGELFF,TGTGCCAGCAGCCCCCAATTGTGGCAGGGGGCGAACGGGGAGCTGTTTTTT
TRBJ1-2,.,TRBD1,TRBV27,CASSLRTGADYTF,TGTGCCAGCAGTTTAAGGACAGGGGCGGACTACACCTTC
TRBJ1-5,.,.,TRBV10-3,CATRAFVAGDFYQPQHF,TGTGCCACCAGGGCTTTCGTGGCAGGGGATTTCTATCAGCCCCAGCATTTT
TRBJ2-1,.,.,TRBV27,CASSSPLRSNEQFF,TGTGCCAGCAGTTCCCCCCTACGAAGCAATGAGCAGTTCTTC
TRBJ2-5,.,.,TRBV5-1,CASSLTGLETQYF,TGCGCCAGCAGCTTAACAGGGTTGGAGACCCAGTACTTC
TRBJ1-5,.,.,TRBV3-1/TRBV3-2,CASSLPRDWERGVSNQPQHF,TGTGCCAGCAGTCTCCCTAGGGACTGGGAACGGGGGGTTAGCAATCAGCCCCAGCATTTT
TRBJ2-1,.,TRBD2,TRBV10-3,CAISEWVAGSSYNEQFF,TGTGCCATCAGTGAGTGGGTAGCGGGAAGCTCCTACAATGAGCAGTTCTTC
TRBJ2-1,.,.,TRBV5-1,CASSSGGGTTYNEQFF,TGCGCCAGCAGCTCTGGCGGCGGAACTACCTACAATGAGCAGTTCTTC
TRBJ2-7,.,TRBD2,TRBV4-1,CASSQGGLAGYEQYF,TGCGCCAGCAGCCAAGGGGGTCTAGCGGGGTACGAGCAGTACTTC
TRBJ2-4,.,TRBD1,TRBV28,CASSPGQGKNIQYF,TGTGCCAGCAGCCCGGGACAGGGGAAAAACATTCAGTACTTC
TRBJ1-1,.,TRBD1,TRBV30,CAWSVRARGLSNTEAFF,TGTGCCTGGAGTGTACGGGCCAGGGGGCTTTCGAACACTGAAGCTTTCTTT
TRBJ1-4,.,.,TRBV5-1,CASSPYPTGNNEKLFF,TGCGCCAGCAGCCCCTACCCGACAGGAAATAATGAAAAACTGTTTTTT
TRBJ2-1,.,TRBD2,TRBV9,CASSVSSGANEQFF,TGTGCCAGCAGCGTTTCTAGCGGAGCCAATGAGCAGTTCTTC
TRBJ2-5,once,.,TRBV11-1,CASSLGTQETQYF,TGTGCCAGCAGCCTGGGGACACAAGAGACCCAGTACTTC
TRBJ2-7,once,TRBD1,TRBV6-5,CASSYSGTGNYEQYF,TGTGCCAGCAGTTACTCCGGGACAGGGAACTACGAGCAGTACTTC
TRBJ1-1,.,.,TRBV27,CASSLSAVRNTEAFF,TGTGCCAGCAGTTTATCGGCAGTCAGAAACACTGAAGCTTTCTTT
TRBJ2-3,.,.,TRBV7-2,CASSFVGPTDTQYF,TGTGCCAGCAGCTTTGTTGGGCCCACAGATACGCAGTATTTT
TRBJ2-1,.,TRBD2,TRBV2,CASRVLLLAGGGNEQFF,TGTGCCAGCAGGGTACTCCTCCTAGCGGGAGGTGGCAATGAGCAGTTCTTC
TRBJ1-2,.,TRBD1,TRBV7-2,CASSLAEGARIYGYTF,TGTGCCAGCAGCTTAGCAGAGGGGGCCCGGATCTATGGCTACACCTTC
TRBJ1-2,many,.,TRBV24-1,CATSEGQLYGYTF,TGTGCCACCAGTGAAGGACAGCTCTATGGCTACACCTTC
TRBJ2-2,.,.,TRBV3-1/TRBV3-2,CASSGSNIGELFF,TGTGCCAGCAGCGGGAGTAATATCGGGGAGCTGTTTTTT
TRBJ1-6,once,TRBD1,TRBV2,CASSEEGTGVSSPLHF,TGTGCCAGCAGTGAAGAAGGGACAGGGGTGAGTTCACCCCTCCACTTT
TRBJ2-5,.,TRBD1,TRBV24-1,CATSQTGIETQYF,TGTGCCACCAGCCAGACAGGGATCGAGACCCAGTACTTC
TRBJ2-2,.,TRBD2,TRBV5-1,CASSLALAANTGELFF,TGCGCCAGCAGCTTGGCCCTAGCGGCGAACACCGGGGAGCTGTTTTTT
TRBJ2-2,.,TRBD2,TRBV29-1,CSVQNYGLAGLSGELFF,TGCAGCGTTCAAAACTACGGACTAGCGGGATTATCCGGGGAGCTGTTTTTT
TRBJ1-1,.,.,TRBV7-2,CASSFGGSTEAFF,TGTGCCAGCAGCTTCGGGGGATCTACTGAAGCTTTCTTT
TRBJ2-7,.,TRBD2,TRBV2,CASSDTGGPHEQYF,TGTGCCAGCAGTGATACGGGAGGGCCCCACGAGCAGTACTTC
TRBJ2-5,.,TRBD2,TRBV10-3,CAISEGSSGTLRETQYF,TGTGCCATCAGTGAAGGGAGTAGCGGGACCCTCCGGGAGACCCAGTACTTC
TRBJ2-1,.,TRBD2,TRBV7-2,CASSSSGTSSTNEQFF,TGTGCCAGCAGCTCATCCGGGACTAGCAGCACAAATGAGCAGTTCTTC
TRBJ1-1,.,.,TRBV12-3/TRBV12-4,CASSWQGHTEAFF,TGTGCCAGCAGTTGGCAGGGGCACACTGAAGCTTTCTTT
TRBJ1-5,.,.,TRBV23-1,CASRPRQPQHF,TGCGCCAGCCGACCCAGGCAGCCCCAGCATTTT
TRBJ2-1,.,TRBD1,TRBV7-2,CASSTDRGSYNEQFF,TGTGCCAGCAGCACTGACAGGGGCTCCTACAATGAGCAGTTCTTC
TRBJ2-3,.,.,TRBV18,CASSPQGYTDTQYF,TGTGCCAGCTCACCGCAGGGGTACACAGATACGCAGTATTTT
TRBJ1-2,.,TRBD1,TRBV6-6,CASSYSTGDGYTF,TGTGCCAGCAGTTACTCGACAGGGGACGGCTACACCTTC
TRBJ2-7,.,TRBD2,TRBV3-1/TRBV3-2,CASSQGTKAYEQYF,TGTGCCAGCAGCCAGGGGACTAAAGCCTACGAGCAGTACTTC
TRBJ2-1,few,TRBD2,TRBV4-1,CASSQGLAGSGEQFF,TGCGCCAGCAGCCAAGGGCTAGCGGGGAGCGGTGAGCAGTTCTTC
TRBJ2-1,.,TRBD2,TRBV7-2,CASSFVGLAGAGEQFF,TGTGCCAGCAGCTTTGTAGGACTAGCGGGAGCAGGGGAGCAGTTCTTC